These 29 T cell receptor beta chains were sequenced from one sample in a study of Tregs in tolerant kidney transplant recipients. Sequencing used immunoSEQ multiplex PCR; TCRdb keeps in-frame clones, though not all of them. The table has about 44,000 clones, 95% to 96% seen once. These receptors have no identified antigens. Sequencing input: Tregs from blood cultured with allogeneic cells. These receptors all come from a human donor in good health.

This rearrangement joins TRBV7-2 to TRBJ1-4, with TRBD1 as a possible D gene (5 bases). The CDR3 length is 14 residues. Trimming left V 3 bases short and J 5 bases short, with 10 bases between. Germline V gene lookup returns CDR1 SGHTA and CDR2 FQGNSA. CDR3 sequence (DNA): TGTGCCAGCAGCTTCCCAGGGTCGAATGAAAAACTGTTTTTT. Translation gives CASSFPGSNEKLFF.

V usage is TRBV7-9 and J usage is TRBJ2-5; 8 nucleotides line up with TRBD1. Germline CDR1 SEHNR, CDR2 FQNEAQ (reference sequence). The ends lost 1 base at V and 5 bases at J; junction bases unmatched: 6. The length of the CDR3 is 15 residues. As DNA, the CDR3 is TGTGCCAGCAGCTTAGGGGCAGGGGGCGGGGAGACCCAGTACTTC. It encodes CASSLGAGGGETQYF.

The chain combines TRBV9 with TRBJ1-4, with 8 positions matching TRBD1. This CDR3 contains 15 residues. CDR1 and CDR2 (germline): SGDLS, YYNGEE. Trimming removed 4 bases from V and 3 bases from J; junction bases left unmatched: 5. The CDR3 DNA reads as TGTGCCAGCAGCATCCAACAGGGGGCTAATGAAAAACTGTTTTTT. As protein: CASSIQQGANEKLFF.

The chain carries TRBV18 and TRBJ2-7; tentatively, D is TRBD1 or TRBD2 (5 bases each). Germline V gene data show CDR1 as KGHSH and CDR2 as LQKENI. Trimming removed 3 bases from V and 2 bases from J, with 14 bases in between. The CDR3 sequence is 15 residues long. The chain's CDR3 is CASSPRDGLAYEQYF. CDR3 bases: TGTGCCAGCTCACCCCGGGACGGCTTAGCCTACGAGCAGTACTTC.

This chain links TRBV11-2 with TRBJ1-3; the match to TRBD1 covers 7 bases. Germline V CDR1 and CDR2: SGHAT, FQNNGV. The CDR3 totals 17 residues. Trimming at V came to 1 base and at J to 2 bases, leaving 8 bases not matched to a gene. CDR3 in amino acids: CASSLVGQGGTGNTIYF. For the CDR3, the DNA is TGTGCCAGCAGCTTAGTCGGTCAGGGGGGAACTGGAAACACCATATATTTT.

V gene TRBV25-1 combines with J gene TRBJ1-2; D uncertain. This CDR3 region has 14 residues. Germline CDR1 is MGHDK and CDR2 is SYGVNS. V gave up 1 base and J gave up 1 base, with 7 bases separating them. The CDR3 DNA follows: TGTGCCAGCAGTGAATCTCCTGATAACTATGGCTACACCTTC. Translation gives CASSESPDNYGYTF.

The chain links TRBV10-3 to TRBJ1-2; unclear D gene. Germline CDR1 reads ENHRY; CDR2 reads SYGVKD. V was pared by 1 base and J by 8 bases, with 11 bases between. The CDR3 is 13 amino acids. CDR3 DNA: TGTGCCATCAGTGAGTACAGTTCTTGGGGCTACACCTTC. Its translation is CAISEYSSWGYTF.

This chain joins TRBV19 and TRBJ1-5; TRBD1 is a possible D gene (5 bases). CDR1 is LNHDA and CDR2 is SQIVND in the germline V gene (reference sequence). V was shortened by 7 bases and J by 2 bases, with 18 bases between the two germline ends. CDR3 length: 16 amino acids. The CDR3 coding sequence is TGTGCCAGTACCCGCGGCAGGACAACGGGCAATCAGCCCCAGCATTTT. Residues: CASTRGRTTGNQPQHF.

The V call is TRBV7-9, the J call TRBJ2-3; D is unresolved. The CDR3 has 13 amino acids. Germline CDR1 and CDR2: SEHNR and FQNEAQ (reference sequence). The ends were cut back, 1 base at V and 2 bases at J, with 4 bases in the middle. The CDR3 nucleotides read TGTGCCAGCAGCTTAGGCGTCACAGATACGCAGTATTTT. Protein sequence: CASSLGVTDTQYF.

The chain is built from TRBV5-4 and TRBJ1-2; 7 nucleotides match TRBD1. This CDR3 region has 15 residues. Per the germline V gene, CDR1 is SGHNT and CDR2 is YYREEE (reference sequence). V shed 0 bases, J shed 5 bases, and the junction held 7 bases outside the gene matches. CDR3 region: CASSLVNRGSYGYTF. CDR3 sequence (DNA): TGTGCCAGCAGCTTGGTTAACAGGGGAAGTTATGGCTACACCTTC.

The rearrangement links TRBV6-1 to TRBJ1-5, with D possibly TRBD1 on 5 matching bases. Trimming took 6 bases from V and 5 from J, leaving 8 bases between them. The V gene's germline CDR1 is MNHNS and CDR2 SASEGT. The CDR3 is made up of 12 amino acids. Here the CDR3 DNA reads TGTGCCAGCAGGGTGGGGGATCAGCCCCAGCATTTT. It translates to CASRVGDQPQHF.

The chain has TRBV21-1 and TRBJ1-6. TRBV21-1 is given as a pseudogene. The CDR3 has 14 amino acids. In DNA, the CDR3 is TGTGCCAGCAGCCCGGGCCATTATAATTCACCCCTCCACTTT. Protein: CASSPGHYNSPLHF.

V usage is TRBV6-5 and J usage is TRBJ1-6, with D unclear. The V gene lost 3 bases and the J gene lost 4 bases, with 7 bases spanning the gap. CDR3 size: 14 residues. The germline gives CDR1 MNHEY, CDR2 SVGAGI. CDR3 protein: CASSYGVYNSPLHF. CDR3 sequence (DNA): TGTGCCAGCAGTTATGGGGTTTATAATTCACCCCTCCACTTT.

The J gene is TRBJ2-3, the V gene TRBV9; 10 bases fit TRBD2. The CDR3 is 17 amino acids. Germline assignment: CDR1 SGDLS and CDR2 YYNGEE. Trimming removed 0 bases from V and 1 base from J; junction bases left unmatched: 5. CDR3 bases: TGTGCCAGCAGCGTAGTTCCTAGCGGGAGTGGCACAGATACGCAGTATTTT. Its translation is CASSVVPSGSGTDTQYF.

The CDR3 protein is CASTFRLAGGDSYEQYF. CDR3 sequence (DNA): TGTGCCAGCACGTTTCGACTAGCGGGGGGGGACTCCTACGAGCAGTACTTC. The gene calls are TRBV27 and TRBJ2-7; 14 bases are a match to TRBD2. This CDR3 comprises 17 residues. Germline CDR1 reads MNHEY; CDR2 reads SMNVEV (reference sequence). V lost 7 bases, J lost 0 bases, and 8 bases stayed unmatched.

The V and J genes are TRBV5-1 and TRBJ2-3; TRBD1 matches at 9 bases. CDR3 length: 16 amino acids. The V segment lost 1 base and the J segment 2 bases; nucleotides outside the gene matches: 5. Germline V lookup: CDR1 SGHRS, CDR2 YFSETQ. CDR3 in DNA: TGCGCCAGCAGCTTGTTTAGGACAGGGGTCACAGATACGCAGTATTTT. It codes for CASSLFRTGVTDTQYF.

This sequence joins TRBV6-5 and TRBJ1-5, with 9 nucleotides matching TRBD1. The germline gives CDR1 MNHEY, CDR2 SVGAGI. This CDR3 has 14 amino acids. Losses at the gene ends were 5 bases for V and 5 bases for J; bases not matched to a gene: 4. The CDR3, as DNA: TGTGCCAGCAGTCGAACAGGGGGCTATCAGCCCCAGCATTTT. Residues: CASSRTGGYQPQHF.

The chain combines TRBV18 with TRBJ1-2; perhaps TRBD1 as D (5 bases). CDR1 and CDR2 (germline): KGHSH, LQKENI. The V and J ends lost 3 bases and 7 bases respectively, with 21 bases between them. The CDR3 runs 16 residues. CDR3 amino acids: CASSPYSGQRLFGYTF. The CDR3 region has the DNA TGTGCCAGCTCACCCTATTCGGGGCAGCGTCTATTTGGCTACACCTTC. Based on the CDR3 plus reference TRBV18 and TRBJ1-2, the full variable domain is NAGVMQNPRHLVRRRGQEARLRCSPMKGHSHVYWYRQLPEEGLKFMVYLQKENIIDESGMPKERFSAEFPKEGPSILRIQQVVRGDSAAYFCASSPYSGQRLFGYTFGSGTRLTVV.

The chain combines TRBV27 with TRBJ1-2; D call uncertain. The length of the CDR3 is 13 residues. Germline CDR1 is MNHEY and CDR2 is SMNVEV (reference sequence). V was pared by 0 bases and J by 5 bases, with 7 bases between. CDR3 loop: CASSLSSSYGYTF. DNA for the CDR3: TGTGCCAGCAGTTTATCTAGCTCGTATGGCTACACCTTC.

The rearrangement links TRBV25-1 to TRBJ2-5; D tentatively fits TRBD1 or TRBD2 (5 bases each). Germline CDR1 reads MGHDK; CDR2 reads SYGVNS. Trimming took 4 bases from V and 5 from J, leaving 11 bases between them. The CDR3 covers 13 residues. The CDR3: CASSALGGETQYF. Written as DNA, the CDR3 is TGTGCCAGCAGTGCCCTTGGGGGTGAGACCCAGTACTTC. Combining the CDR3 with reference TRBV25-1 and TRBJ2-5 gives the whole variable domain EADIYQTPRYLVIGTGKKITLECSQTMGHDKMYWYQQDPGMELHLIHYSYGVNSTEKGDLSSESTVSRIRTEHFPLTLESARPSHTSQYLCASSALGGETQYFGPGTRLLVL.

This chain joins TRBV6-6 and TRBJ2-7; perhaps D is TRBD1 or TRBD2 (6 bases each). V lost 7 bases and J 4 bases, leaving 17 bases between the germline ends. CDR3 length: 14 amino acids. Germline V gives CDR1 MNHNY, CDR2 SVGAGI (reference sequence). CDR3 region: CASTKGGHGYEQYF. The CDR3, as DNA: TGTGCCAGCACCAAGGGGGGACATGGGTACGAGCAGTACTTC.

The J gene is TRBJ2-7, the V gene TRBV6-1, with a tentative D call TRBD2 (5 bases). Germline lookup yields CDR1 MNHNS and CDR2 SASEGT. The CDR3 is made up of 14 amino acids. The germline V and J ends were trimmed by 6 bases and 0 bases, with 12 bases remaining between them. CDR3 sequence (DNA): TGTGCCAGCAGGGAACAGCGGAGCTCCTACGAGCAGTACTTC. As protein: CASREQRSSYEQYF.

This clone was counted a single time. The CDR3 coding sequence is TGTGCCAGCAGCCCCGGGACAGGGGGATACAACAACTATGGCTACACCTTC. It is translated as CASSPGTGGYNNYGYTF. This chain links TRBV6-4 with TRBJ1-2; 11 bases are shared with TRBD1. The CDR3 spans 17 residues. CDR1 and CDR2 (germline): MRHNA, SNTAGT. Trimming took 6 bases from V and 2 from J; bases not matched to a gene: 11.

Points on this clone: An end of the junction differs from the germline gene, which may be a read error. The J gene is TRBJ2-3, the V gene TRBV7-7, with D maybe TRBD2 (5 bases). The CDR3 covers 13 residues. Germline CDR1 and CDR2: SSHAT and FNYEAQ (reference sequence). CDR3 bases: TGTGCTAGCAGCTTAGCGCTTACAGATACGCAGTATTTT. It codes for CASSLALTDTQYF.

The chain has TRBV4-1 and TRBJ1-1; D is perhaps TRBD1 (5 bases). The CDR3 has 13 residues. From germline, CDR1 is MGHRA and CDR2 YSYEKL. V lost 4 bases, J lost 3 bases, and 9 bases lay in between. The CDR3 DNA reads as TGCGCCAGCAGCCTCGGAGGGGACACTGAAGCTTTCTTT. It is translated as CASSLGGDTEAFF.

In nucleotides, the CDR3 is TGTGCCACCAGCAGAGGTGGGGAAGGCGAGAATGAGCAGTTCTTC. Translated: CATSRGGEGENEQFF. This rearrangement joins TRBV15 to TRBJ2-1; D ambiguous. Germline V CDR1 and CDR2: LNHNV, YYDKDF (reference sequence). The CDR3 totals 15 residues. V lost 1 base, J lost 7 bases, and 14 bases lay in between.

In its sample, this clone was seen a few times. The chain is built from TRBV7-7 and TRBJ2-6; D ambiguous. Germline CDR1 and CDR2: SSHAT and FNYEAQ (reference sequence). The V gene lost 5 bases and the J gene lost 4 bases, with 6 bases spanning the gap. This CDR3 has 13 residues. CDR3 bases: TGTGCCAGCAGCCCCGTCGGGGCCAACGTCCTGACTTTC. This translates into CASSPVGANVLTF.

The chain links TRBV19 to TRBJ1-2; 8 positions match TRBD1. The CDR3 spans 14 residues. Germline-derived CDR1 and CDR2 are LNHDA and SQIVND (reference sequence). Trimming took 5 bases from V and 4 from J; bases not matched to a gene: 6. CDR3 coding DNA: TGTGCCAGTAGTCCTCGACAGGGGATCTATGGCTACACCTTC. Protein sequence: CASSPRQGIYGYTF. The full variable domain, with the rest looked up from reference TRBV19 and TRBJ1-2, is DGGITQSPKYLFRKEGQNVTLSCEQNLNHDAMYWYRQDPGQGLRLIYYSQIVNDFQKGDIAEGYSVSREKKESFPLTVTSAQKNPTAFYLCASSPRQGIYGYTFGSGTRLTVV.

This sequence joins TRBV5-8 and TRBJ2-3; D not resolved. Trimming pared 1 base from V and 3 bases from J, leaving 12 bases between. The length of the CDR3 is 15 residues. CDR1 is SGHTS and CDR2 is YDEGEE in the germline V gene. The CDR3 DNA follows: TGTGCCAGCAGCTTGAGTAGATTGGGGACAGATACGCAGTATTTT. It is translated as CASSLSRLGTDTQYF.